The T cell receptor (beta chain) under discussion was sequenced for a study of blood T cell repertoires in COVID-19. Overall study: Acute-phase and convalescent COVID-19 samples originated in the United States, Italy and Spain. PBMCs, B-cell-depleted T cells, or T cells provided the cDNA or gDNA that made up the material.

Libraries were prepared by immunoSEQ multiplex PCR; TCRdb keeps only in-frame clonotypes and omits some of them. The sample lists more than 150,000 clones; around 87% were seen once. The sample holds one count of this clone. Germline V CDR1 and CDR2: MNHEY, SVGAGI. The CDR3 covers 13 residues. The V end lost 5 bases, the J end lost 8 bases, and 13 bases lay between the germline ends. This clonotype was sampled from a man between 18 and 29 years old with acute or convalescent COVID-19. The chain joins TRBV6-5 to TRBJ2-1; D gene ambiguous. Sequences were obtained from peripheral blood. This chain's CDR3 is CASSSLVGDEQFF. The CDR3 DNA reads as TGTGCCAGCAGTAGCCTGGTGGGCGATGAGCAGTTCTTC.